The next 32 T cell receptor beta chains were all read from a single sample in a study of metastatic and nonmetastatic thyroid tumors. TCRdb reprocessed the PCR reads using MiXCR. The data hold tens of thousands of clones, with 20% to 25% observed a single time. The entire patient cohort was treatment-naive prior to thyroid surgery. Sequences were obtained from blood. Receptors were obtained from a female donor with papillary thyroid cancer or a benign thyroid nodule (not recorded which). Some clones in this sample may be carry-over from other donors' samples.

The V call is TRBV12-5, the J call TRBJ2-7; the match to TRBD2 covers 9 bases. CDR3 length: 16 residues. V shed 6 bases and J 0 bases; nucleotides not matched to a gene: 9. Germline values: CDR1 LGHNT, CDR2 FRNRAP. The DNA of the CDR3 is TGTGCTAGTGGAACGGTGGCGGGGGGGGGCTCCTACGAGCAGTACTTC. Translated, it gives CASGTVAGGGSYEQYF.

The gene calls are TRBV6-1 and TRBJ1-5, with D possibly matching TRBD1 (5 bases). The CDR3 loop spans 14 amino acids. Germline assignment: CDR1 MNHNS and CDR2 SASEGT. Trimming took 8 bases from V and 7 from J, leaving 18 bases between them. The CDR3 coding sequence is TGTGCCAGCTTGACGTGGGGGAAGGACCAGCCCCAGCATTTT. Amino acid sequence: CASLTWGKDQPQHF.

This clone was observed a few times. This chain uses TRBV11-2 with TRBJ2-7; D is unresolved. V lost 7 bases and J 6 bases, leaving 10 bases between the germline ends. Germline V CDR1 and CDR2: SGHAT, FQNNGV. This CDR3 is 11 amino acids long. CDR3: CASTDLVEQYF. The CDR3 DNA is TGTGCCAGCACAGATTTGGTCGAGCAGTACTTC.

Only one count was recorded for this clone. The V call is TRBV11-2, the J call TRBJ1-1, with D hard to call. V lost 3 bases, J lost 6 bases, and 14 bases lay in between. The germline V gene has CDR1 SGHAT and CDR2 FQNNGV. This CDR3 is 14 amino acids long. The CDR3 loop reads CASSFELASPEAFF. DNA of the CDR3: TGTGCCAGCAGCTTCGAGTTAGCCAGCCCTGAAGCTTTCTTT. The whole variable domain, filled in from reference TRBV11-2 and TRBJ1-1, reads EAGVAQSPRYKIIEKRQSVAFWCNPISGHATLYWYQQILGQGPKLLIQFQNNGVVDDSQLPKDRFSAERLKGVDSTLKIQPAKLEDSAVYLCASSFELASPEAFFGQGTRLTVV.

Many counts were recorded for this clone. The chain joins TRBV28 to TRBJ1-6, with unresolved D. This CDR3 comprises 12 residues. Germline V gives CDR1 MDHEN, CDR2 SYDVKM. Trimming removed 1 base at V and 10 bases at J, with 5 bases between. The CDR3 DNA sequence: TGTGCCAGCAGTTTATTAATGTCACCCCTCCACTTT. Protein product: CASSLLMSPLHF. Supplemented by reference TRBV28 and TRBJ1-6, the full variable domain reads DVKVTQSSRYLVKRTGEKVFLECVQDMDHENMFWYRQDPGLGLRLIYFSYDVKMKEKGDIPEGYSVSREKKERFSLILESASTNQTSMYLCASSLLMSPLHFGNGTRLTVT.

The chain recombines TRBV12-3 or TRBV12-4 with TRBJ1-1, with TRBD1 matching over 7 bases. V trimming: 5 bases; J trimming: 12 bases; junction bases outside the gene matches: 9. The CDR3 loop spans 12 amino acids. The CDR3 here is CASSLGTADSFF. DNA for the CDR3: TGTGCCAGCAGTCTCGGGACAGCTGATTCTTTCTTT.

This clone appeared many times. The V call is TRBV3-1, the J call TRBJ2-5, with D possibly being TRBD1 (6 bases). V was trimmed by 0 bases and J by 2 bases, leaving 13 bases between them. Germline V gene sequence: CDR1 LGHDT, CDR2 YNNKEL (reference sequence). There are 16 residues in the CDR3. In DNA, the CDR3 is TGTGCCAGCAGCCAAGACCGATGGGGACATCAAGAGACCCAGTACTTC. Translating it yields CASSQDRWGHQETQYF.

Many counts were recorded for this clone. The rearrangement uses TRBV20-1 and TRBJ1-5; D is possibly TRBD1 (6 bases). Trimming removed 3 bases from V and 3 bases from J, with 9 bases in between. In germline, CDR1 is DFQATT, CDR2 SNEGSKA (reference sequence). CDR3 length equals 13 residues. CDR3 region: CSASTGFNQPQHF. Here the CDR3 DNA reads TGCAGTGCTAGTACAGGGTTCAATCAGCCCCAGCATTTT.

This clone was counted a few times. This chain links TRBV28 with TRBJ2-5; the D gene is possibly TRBD2 (6 bases). This CDR3 contains 11 residues. Germline lookup yields CDR1 MDHEN and CDR2 SYDVKM. V was clipped by 4 bases and J by 10 bases, with 10 bases between them. This CDR3 reads CASSWLGGQYF. CDR3 DNA sequence: TGTGCCAGCAGTTGGTTGGGAGGCCAGTACTTC.

A single count supports this clone. The gene calls are TRBV20-1 and TRBJ2-5; 11 nucleotides agree with TRBD1. The better agreement between TRBJ2-1 and the DNA end casts doubt on the J call. Germline V gives CDR1 DFQATT, CDR2 SNEGSKA (reference sequence). The CDR3 spans 12 residues. For the CDR3, the DNA is TGCAGTGCCGGGACAGGGGGCAATGAGCAGTTCTTC. Translated: CSAGTGGNEQFF.

This clone occurred many times. The chain is built from TRBV30 and TRBJ2-1; D not resolved. V shed 7 bases and J shed 1 base, with 23 bases lying between them. Germline CDR1 GTSNPN, CDR2 SVGIG (reference sequence). This CDR3 is 17 amino acids long. This CDR3 is CASERVPRRGSYNEQFF. The CDR3 nucleotides read TGTGCCTCTGAACGTGTCCCTCGGCGAGGATCCTACAATGAGCAGTTCTTC.

This clone was seen repeatedly, ten times or more. The CDR3 region is CASSMLAGRSTDTQYF. The CDR3 nucleotides read TGCGCCAGCAGTATGCTAGCGGGAAGAAGCACAGATACGCAGTATTTT. The chain couples TRBV5-1 to TRBJ2-3; 9 bases are a match to TRBD2. CDR3 length: 16 amino acids. Germline loops: CDR1 SGHRS, CDR2 YFSETQ. The J segment lost 0 bases and the V segment lost 5 bases, leaving 7 bases of the junction unmatched.

This clone was seen ten or more times. CDR3 coding DNA: TGTGCCAGCAGTTACCGACGACAGGCCACTGAAGCTTTCTTT. Translated, it gives CASSYRRQATEAFF. J is TRBJ1-1 and V is TRBV12-3 or TRBV12-4; maybe TRBD1 (6 bases). This CDR3 has 14 amino acids. Trimming took off 4 bases at V and 4 bases at J, with 13 bases between the two ends.

The gene calls are TRBV20-1 and TRBJ1-2, with D possibly TRBD1 on 6 matching bases. CDR3 size: 11 residues. Germline V CDR1 and CDR2: DFQATT, SNEGSKA (reference sequence). V was cut by 5 bases and J by 5 bases, with 9 bases left in between. The CDR3 coding sequence is TGCAGTGCTGTACAGGGATATGGCTACACCTTC. Translated, it gives CSAVQGYGYTF.

The table lists this clone with a few counts. CDR3 coding DNA: TGTGCCAGCAGTTTGGACAGGGGGAACTATGGCTACACCTTC. The encoded protein is CASSLDRGNYGYTF. J is TRBJ1-2 and V is TRBV12-3 or TRBV12-4; TRBD1 matches at 10 bases. V lost 3 bases to trimming and J lost 2 bases; unmatched junction nucleotides: 0. This CDR3 contains 14 residues.

There are a few counts of this clone. The CDR3 protein is CASSSRFSVRDQSGNTIYF. Written as DNA, the CDR3 is TGTGCCAGCAGTTCCCGCTTTTCGGTACGGGATCAGAGTGGAAACACCATATATTTT. The rearrangement links TRBV28 to TRBJ1-3, with D unresolved. The CDR3 spans 19 residues. V dropped 4 bases and J dropped 3 bases, with 25 bases sitting between them. CDR1 is MDHEN, CDR2 SYDVKM, per germline.

By its share, this clone is medium-sized (0.01 to 0.1%). The rearrangement joins TRBV28 to TRBJ1-5; D unclear. With 6 bases removed from V and 2 bases from J, the gap between germline ends came to 5 bases. This CDR3 has 12 residues. Germline loops: CDR1 MDHEN, CDR2 SYDVKM. The CDR3 coding sequence is TGTGCCAGCAGCAGGCGCAATCAGCCCCAGCATTTT. It yields the protein CASSRRNQPQHF.

Points on this clone: An end of the junction does not agree with germline; a read error may underlie this. The chain links TRBV20-1 to TRBJ2-7, with 8 bases lining up with TRBD2. The germline V gene has CDR1 DFQATT and CDR2 SNEGSKA (reference sequence). The CDR3 extends over 16 amino acids. The CDR3 DNA reads TGCAGTGCTAGAGTCGCGAAGCGGGGGCCCTCCTACGATGAGAACTTC. Translated: CSARVAKRGPSYDENF.

This clone was detected only a few times. V and J are TRBV6-1 and TRBJ2-1, with 13 bases that match TRBD2. The CDR3 is 15 amino acids. The V segment lost 6 bases and the J segment 5 bases; nucleotides outside the gene matches: 4. CDR1 MNHNS and CDR2 SASEGT come from the germline V gene. CDR3 sequence reads: CASSLTSGGDNEQFF. In DNA, the CDR3 is TGTGCCAGCAGCCTAACTAGCGGGGGGGACAATGAGCAGTTCTTC.

Only one count was recorded for this clone. V usage is TRBV5-1 and J usage is TRBJ2-7; the D is unclear. Germline values: CDR1 SGHRS, CDR2 YFSETQ. The V end lost 4 bases, the J end lost 6 bases, and 14 bases lay between the germline ends. The CDR3 runs to 13 residues. The CDR3, as DNA: TGCGCCAGCAGCACGGACCCCGTCTCCGAGCAGTACTTC. It specifies CASSTDPVSEQYF.

This clone was observed a few times. This chain joins TRBV15 and TRBJ2-3; D remains ambiguous. The CDR3 is 13 residues long. Trimming pared 0 bases from V and 4 bases from J, leaving 5 bases between. In germline, CDR1 is LNHNV, CDR2 YYDKDF (reference sequence). This CDR3 reads CATSRDFADTQYF. CDR3 DNA sequence: TGTGCCACCAGCAGAGATTTCGCAGATACGCAGTATTTT.

At least ten counts were recorded for this clone. DNA for the CDR3: TGTGCCAGCAGTGTGCGCGACACGACTGGAGGCTACACCTTC. It codes for CASSVRDTTGGYTF. The chain has TRBV2 and TRBJ1-2; D unresolved. Trimming pared 4 bases from V and 8 bases from J, leaving 17 bases between. The germline V gene encodes CDR1 SNHLY and CDR2 FYNNEI. The CDR3 has 14 residues.

The sample holds many counts of this clone. This chain links TRBV20-1 with TRBJ2-7; no definite D call. The germline CDR1 and CDR2 sequences are DFQATT and SNEGSKA (reference sequence). V lost 0 bases to trimming and J lost 1 base, with 13 bases between them. There are 15 residues in the CDR3. The CDR3 loop reads CSARDLAVGSYEQYF. The CDR3 nucleotides are TGCAGTGCTAGAGATCTGGCGGTGGGTTCCTACGAGCAGTACTTC.

This clone was counted ten times or more. This chain uses TRBV9 with TRBJ2-1; 10 nucleotides align to TRBD1. V gave up 3 bases and J gave up 6 bases; unmatched junction bases: 9. The CDR3 is made up of 16 amino acids. CDR1 is SGDLS, CDR2 YYNGEE, per germline. The CDR3 coding sequence is TGTGCCAGCAGCGCCGAGGGGGACAGGGGCTTCAATGAGCAGTTCTTC. Protein product: CASSAEGDRGFNEQFF.

This clone turned up a few times. This sequence joins TRBV20-1 and TRBJ2-7; TRBD1 matches at 9 bases. The CDR3 has 14 residues. The V segment lost 6 bases and the J segment 5 bases; nucleotides outside the gene matches: 11. Germline lookup yields CDR1 DFQATT and CDR2 SNEGSKA (reference sequence). This CDR3 reads CSAQIPGQGNEQYF. The DNA of the CDR3 is TGCAGTGCACAGATTCCGGGACAGGGAAACGAGCAGTACTTC.

This chain links TRBV6-1 with TRBJ2-5; 16 nucleotides match TRBD2. V was clipped by 7 bases and J by 5 bases; unmatched bases: 7. The CDR3 covers 16 residues. CDR1 MNHNS and CDR2 SASEGT come from the germline V gene. DNA of the CDR3: TGTGCCAGCAACGGGGGACTAGCGGGGGGGCACGAGACCCAGTACTTC. Translation: CASNGGLAGGHETQYF.

The chain recombines TRBV18 with TRBJ2-4; D ambiguous. The CDR3 consists of 14 residues. Germline CDR1 reads KGHSH; CDR2 reads LQKENI. V lost 6 bases and J 0 bases, leaving 9 bases between the germline ends. For the CDR3, the DNA is TGTGCCAGCTCGCCTCAGCTAGCCAAAAACATTCAGTACTTC. This encodes CASSPQLAKNIQYF.

This clone was recorded at least ten times. The gene calls are TRBV7-2 and TRBJ2-3; no definite D call. Trimming stripped 1 base from V and 3 bases from J, with 14 bases between. The CDR3 runs 16 residues. Looked up from germline, CDR1 is SGHTA and CDR2 is FQGNSA. The CDR3 spells CASSLGPDLRTDTQYF. The DNA of the CDR3 is TGTGCCAGCAGCTTAGGCCCCGACTTGAGGACAGATACGCAGTATTTT. The full variable domain, with the rest looked up from reference TRBV7-2 and TRBJ2-3, is GAGVSQSPSNKVTEKGKDVELRCDPISGHTALYWYRQSLGQGLEFLIYFQGNSAPDKSGLPSDRFSAERTGGSVSTLTIQRTQQEDSAVYLCASSLGPDLRTDTQYFGPGTRLTVL.

This clone was recorded many times. The CDR3 reads CSAYRDFSYEQYF. In DNA, the CDR3 is TGCAGTGCCTACCGGGACTTTTCCTACGAGCAGTACTTC. This chain connects TRBV20-1 to TRBJ2-7; perhaps TRBD2 as D (6 bases). This CDR3 spans 13 amino acids. V was cut by 6 bases and J by 1 base, with 13 bases left in between. CDR1 is DFQATT and CDR2 is SNEGSKA in the germline V gene (reference sequence).

This clone turned up a few times. J is TRBJ1-5 and V is TRBV28; no firm D call. Per germline, CDR1 MDHEN and CDR2 SYDVKM. The CDR3 covers 12 residues. The germline V and J ends were trimmed by 7 bases and 3 bases, with 7 bases remaining between them. The CDR3 protein is CASTGPNQPQHF. CDR3 nucleotide sequence: TGTGCCAGCACAGGCCCCAATCAGCCCCAGCATTTT. Looking up the rest from reference TRBV28 and TRBJ1-5 gives the full variable domain: DVKVTQSSRYLVKRTGEKVFLECVQDMDHENMFWYRQDPGLGLRLIYFSYDVKMKEKGDIPEGYSVSREKKERFSLILESASTNQTSMYLCASTGPNQPQHFGDGTRLSIL.

This clone was found a few times. This rearrangement joins TRBV27 to TRBJ2-7, with TRBD1 identical over 10 bases. This CDR3 has 17 residues. Germline V gene lookup returns CDR1 MNHEY and CDR2 SMNVEV (reference sequence). Trimming removed 5 bases from V and 5 bases from J; junction bases left unmatched: 15. CDR3 loop: CASSHRGGGTGAHEQYF. CDR3 coding DNA: TGTGCCAGCAGTCATCGGGGCGGGGGGACAGGGGCGCACGAGCAGTACTTC.

This clone was seen at least ten times. The chain has TRBV4-1 and TRBJ1-6; 7 bases fit TRBD1. With V trimmed by 0 bases and J by 8 bases, 4 bases remained unmatched. The CDR3 runs 15 residues. In germline, CDR1 is MGHRA, CDR2 YSYEKL. The CDR3 DNA reads as TGCGCCAGCAGCCAAGAAGTAACAGGGGATTCACCCCTCCACTTT. This encodes CASSQEVTGDSPLHF.